The 18 T cell receptor beta chains below were found in one sample sequenced in a study of T cell responses to AZD1222 COVID-19 vaccine. Profiled with immunoSEQ multiplex PCR; TCRdb holds only in-frame clones, not every one. This sample has about 200,000 clones, with roughly 92% found just once. The sample here was peripheral blood, taken 28 days after the second AZD1222 dose. The source of these receptors is an adult who received the AZD1222 COVID-19 vaccine.

The V call is TRBV9, the J call TRBJ1-4; D call uncertain. Trimming took off 0 bases at V and 5 bases at J, with 8 bases between the two ends. The CDR3 length is 14 residues. Per the germline V gene, CDR1 is SGDLS and CDR2 is YYNGEE. The DNA of the CDR3 is TGTGCCAGCAGCGTAGGAGTACAGAATGAAAAACTGTTTTTT. It specifies CASSVGVQNEKLFF.

The table lists this clone with a few counts. The CDR3 DNA reads TGCGCCAGCAGCCCCGGGACAGGGGGCTCTAGCAATCAGCCCCAGCATTTT. This codes for CASSPGTGGSSNQPQHF. This chain uses TRBV5-1 with TRBJ1-5; 12 positions match TRBD1. CDR1 and CDR2 from the germline V gene are SGHRS and YFSETQ. V shed 4 bases, J shed 0 bases, and the junction held 5 bases outside the gene matches. The CDR3 spans 17 residues.

This chain links TRBV5-6 with TRBJ2-3, with 8 bases fitting TRBD2. V was clipped by 4 bases and J by 3 bases; unmatched bases: 7. Per the germline V gene, CDR1 is SGHDT and CDR2 is YYEEEE. This CDR3 has 15 amino acids. The CDR3 sequence is CASSPTTGGTDTQYF. CDR3 nucleotide sequence: TGTGCCAGCAGCCCCACCACGGGGGGGACAGATACGCAGTATTTT.

This clone was detected only a few times. The rearrangement joins TRBV30 to TRBJ1-5; TRBD1 is a possible D gene (6 bases). Germline assignment: CDR1 GTSNPN and CDR2 SVGIG (reference sequence). Trimming stripped 2 bases from V and 6 bases from J, with 11 bases between. The CDR3 has 13 residues. The CDR3 DNA reads as TGTGCCTGGAGTCGAACGGACAGTCAGCCCCAGCATTTT. Protein product: CAWSRTDSQPQHF.

V usage is TRBV5-1 and J usage is TRBJ2-7; maybe TRBD2 (5 bases). The CDR3 covers 16 residues. Germline V CDR1 and CDR2: SGHRS, YFSETQ. V was trimmed by 3 bases and J by 7 bases, leaving 23 bases between them. The CDR3 nucleotides are TGCGCCAGCAGCTACGTCCGGGTGGACTCCTCTGGGGAGCAGTACTTC. Translated, it gives CASSYVRVDSSGEQYF.

The chain uses TRBV27 and TRBJ1-6; maybe TRBD1 (6 bases). Trimming took 2 bases from V and 1 from J, leaving 9 bases between them. The CDR3 totals 16 residues. Looked up from germline, CDR1 is MNHEY and CDR2 is SMNVEV (reference sequence). The CDR3 loop is CASSLGGASYNSPLHF. The CDR3 DNA reads as TGTGCCAGCAGTTTAGGGGGGGCTTCCTATAATTCACCCCTCCACTTT.

The genes are TRBV27 and TRBJ1-1, with 11 positions matching TRBD1. The junction had 6 bases not matched to a gene; V was cut back by 5 bases and J by 4 bases. The CDR3 extends over 15 amino acids. CDR1 is MNHEY and CDR2 is SMNVEV in the germline V gene (reference sequence). CDR3 sequence: CASSRTGQGGTEAFF. DNA of the CDR3: TGTGCCAGCAGTCGGACGGGACAGGGGGGCACTGAAGCTTTCTTT.

The chain has TRBV2 and TRBJ1-3, with D possibly TRBD1 on 5 matching bases. CDR1 and CDR2 from the germline V gene are SNHLY and FYNNEI. Trimming removed 4 bases at V and 0 bases at J, with 13 bases between. The CDR3 totals 16 residues. For the CDR3, the DNA is TGTGCCAGCAGTGGAAACAGGTTGAGCTCTGGAAACACCATATATTTT. It specifies CASSGNRLSSGNTIYF. Complete variable domain (other parts from reference TRBV2 and TRBJ1-3): EPEVTQTPSHQVTQMGQEVILRCVPISNHLYFYWYRQILGQKVEFLVSFYNNEISEKSEIFDDQFSVERPDGSNFTLKIRSTKLEDSAMYFCASSGNRLSSGNTIYFGEGSWLTVV.

The rearrangement links TRBV28 to TRBJ2-6; D possibly corresponds to TRBD1 (5 bases). V shed 5 bases and J shed 0 bases, with 11 bases lying between them. This CDR3 is 16 amino acids long. In germline, CDR1 is MDHEN, CDR2 SYDVKM. Here the CDR3 reads CASSSPGISGANVLTF. The CDR3 DNA reads as TGTGCCAGCAGTAGTCCAGGGATCTCTGGGGCCAACGTCCTGACTTTC.

This chain uses TRBV11-2 with TRBJ1-1, with D unresolved. In germline, CDR1 is SGHAT, CDR2 FQNNGV. Trimming pared 6 bases from V and 5 bases from J, leaving 19 bases between. The CDR3 spans 15 residues. CDR3 in amino acids: CASRSEAGRETEAFF. The CDR3 nucleotides read TGTGCCAGCAGATCCGAGGCGGGGAGGGAAACTGAAGCTTTCTTT. Complete variable domain (other parts from reference TRBV11-2 and TRBJ1-1): EAGVAQSPRYKIIEKRQSVAFWCNPISGHATLYWYQQILGQGPKLLIQFQNNGVVDDSQLPKDRFSAERLKGVDSTLKIQPAKLEDSAVYLCASRSEAGRETEAFFGQGTRLTVV.

This clone was found a few times. The chain joins TRBV7-2 to TRBJ2-3; D assignment may be TRBD1 or TRBD2 (5 bases each). The CDR3 totals 15 residues. V was shortened by 4 bases and J by 0 bases, with 11 bases between the two germline ends. The germline V gene has CDR1 SGHTA and CDR2 FQGNSA. The CDR3 region is CASSSRGTSTDTQYF. The CDR3, as DNA: TGTGCCAGCAGCTCGAGGGGTACTAGCACAGATACGCAGTATTTT.

J is TRBJ1-1 and V is TRBV18; 8 bases match TRBD1. The germline V gene encodes CDR1 KGHSH and CDR2 LQKENI. The junction had 8 bases not matched to a gene; V was cut back by 3 bases and J by 5 bases. This CDR3 spans 15 amino acids. The CDR3 is CASSPATGGSTEAFF. Written as DNA, the CDR3 is TGTGCCAGCTCACCGGCCACAGGGGGGAGTACTGAAGCTTTCTTT.

The chain employs TRBV3-1 (or the pseudogene TRBV3-2) and TRBJ2-7, with 7 bases that match TRBD2. Germline V lookup: CDR1 LGHDT, CDR2 YNNKEL (reference sequence). This CDR3 region has 15 residues. Trimming removed 1 base from V and 1 base from J; junction bases left unmatched: 4. The CDR3 spells CASSQGPGLSYEQYF. CDR3 bases: TGTGCCAGCAGCCAAGGACCGGGACTATCCTACGAGCAGTACTTC.

CDR3 sequence: CASSQGWGRVYGYTF. CDR3 sequence (DNA): TGCGCCAGCAGCCAAGGATGGGGGCGCGTCTATGGCTACACCTTC. This rearrangement joins TRBV4-1 to TRBJ1-2; D is perhaps TRBD1 (6 bases). The CDR3 is 15 residues long. Germline V gives CDR1 MGHRA, CDR2 YSYEKL. V was trimmed by 1 base and J by 4 bases, leaving 13 bases between them.

The CDR3 DNA reads as TGTGCCAGCAGTTACTCTGATAGAGGGTCGGTCTACACTGAAGCTTTCTTT. Protein product: CASSYSDRGSVYTEAFF. The chain has TRBV6-2 or TRBV6-3 and TRBJ1-1; D unresolved. CDR1 and CDR2 from the germline V gene are MNHEY and SVGEGT. The CDR3 length is 17 residues. V lost 0 bases, J lost 3 bases, and 17 bases lay in between.

The rearrangement uses TRBV9 and TRBJ2-5; D remains ambiguous. The CDR3 is made up of 12 amino acids. In germline, CDR1 is SGDLS, CDR2 YYNGEE. Trimming cost V 2 bases and J 2 bases, with 4 bases left between them. The CDR3 DNA is TGTGCCAGCAGCGTGGAACAAGAGACCCAGTACTTC. Protein sequence: CASSVEQETQYF.

The chain carries TRBV6-2 or TRBV6-3 and TRBJ1-1; 9 bases are a match to TRBD1. The CDR3 has 13 amino acids. Germline V gene lookup returns CDR1 MNHEY and CDR2 SVGEGT. The J segment lost 4 bases and the V segment lost 4 bases, leaving 1 base of the junction unmatched. CDR3 amino acids: CASSLTGGTEAFF. In nucleotides, the CDR3 is TGTGCCAGCAGTTTGACAGGGGGCACTGAAGCTTTCTTT.

The chain recombines TRBV3-1 (or the pseudogene TRBV3-2) with TRBJ2-3; D is unclear. Trimming pared 0 bases from V and 6 bases from J, leaving 16 bases between. The CDR3 loop spans 16 amino acids. Germline lookup yields CDR1 LGHDT and CDR2 YNNKEL (reference sequence). CDR3 sequence: CASSQDQVGSLDTQYF. In DNA, the CDR3 is TGTGCCAGCAGCCAAGATCAAGTTGGTAGTCTGGATACGCAGTATTTT.